This T cell receptor (beta chain) came from a study of cytomegalovirus exposure and HLA in healthy donors. Study findings and constraints: In a later analysis, a missense DCLRE1C variant was linked to TCR beta V- and J-gene trimming.

On this clone: Its antigen is still unknown.

Germline values: CDR1 SNHLY, CDR2 FYNNEI. This CDR3 comprises 14 residues. V lost 6 bases and J lost 0; bases outside the gene matches: 1. Both 60 Vbeta primers and 13 Jbeta primers went into the PCR. Using immunoSEQ multiplex PCR, the repertoire was profiled, and TCRdb retains in-frame clones only, with some absent. The profile shows 100,000 to 150,000 clones, 75% to 85% of them singletons. V gene TRBV2 combines with J gene TRBJ2-2, with TRBD2 identical over 7 bases. This receptor was taken from a woman aged 50 to 60 in good health and CMV-seropositive. Source material: PBMCs. Here the CDR3 reads CASSRGANTGELFF. The CDR3 DNA reads as TGTGCCAGCAGCCGGGGGGCGAACACCGGGGAGCTGTTTTTT.